This TCR beta chain derives from a study of CD8+ T cells in alopecia areata. Turning to the study itself: Treated individuals took tofacitinib by mouth, 5 to 10 mg twice daily. Whole-study results and caveats: Sequencing of scalp samples also captures resident alphabeta T cells of normal skin. In patients, TCRs were shared less clearly than in mice, and HLA may possibly be involved.

With respect to this clone: Its antigen is unidentified.

Isolated RNA was reverse transcribed into cDNA used as the sequencing template. TCRdb's table, derived via immunoSEQ multiplex PCR, lists solely in-frame clones and lacks some. The sample yields approximately 220,000 clones, roughly two fifths seen once. Regarding treatment: oral pan-JAK inhibitor, 5-10 mg twice daily. The sequence derives from a human donor with alopecia areata. The sequenced sample was CD4+ T cells sorted from blood, obtained at approximately week 34, from a patient treated with tofacitinib.

CDR3 in amino acids: CASSPRTGTQYF. The CDR3 DNA reads as TGTGCCAGCAGCCCCCGTACGGGTACGCAGTATTTT. This rearrangement joins TRBV9 to TRBJ2-3; D not certain. V was trimmed by 4 bases and J by 8 bases, leaving 11 bases between them. The CDR3 is 12 residues long. Germline lookup yields CDR1 SGDLS and CDR2 YYNGEE.